This T cell receptor (beta chain) stems from a study of blood T cells in healthy people across ages. Study findings and constraints: Lack of knowledge of donor CMV status possibly confounded expanded clonotype changes.

Primers used in a second PCR of about 7 to 11 cycles were a sample-barcoded 5' primer and a J-beta primer mix. Using its own MiXCR run on the 5' RACE reads, TCRdb lists one record per CDR3 protein. The sample lists more than 450,000 distinct CDR3 sequences, about 25% occurring once. This CDR3 is built from 15 residues. Germline values: CDR1 LGHNA, CDR2 YNFKEQ. A note on this clonotype: Its target is not known. One end of the junction varies from germline; a read error may be responsible.

In addition, the sample was reused for a study of T cells of mothers and their children. As that report states: The sample comes from fewer than 10 healthy Caucasian donors: mothers and children.

The TCR sequence derives from a boy aged 2 to 10 in good health. Material for sequencing was blood. The chain employs TRBV4-2 and TRBJ2-5; the D is unclear. Judging by the DNA end, TRBJ2-7 fits better; the J call may be wrong. The CDR3 loop is CASSQEGTASHEQYF. Written as DNA, the CDR3 is TGTGCCAGCAGCCAGGAAGGCACAGCCTCCCACGAGCAGTACTTC.